The 27 T cell receptor beta chains below were found in one sample sequenced in a study of shared clonotypes between healthy human individuals. Assay: immunoSEQ multiplex PCR; the TCRdb copy retains only in-frame clones and omits some. The sample has some 1 million clones; around 74% are singletons. Sequencing was done on a sample of memory CD4+ T cells sorted from blood. Subset: CD45RA-negative fraction. The receptors derive from a man in his late teens or twenties in good health.

Details on this clone: One end of the junction is discordant with germline, which a read error may explain. The rearrangement uses TRBV30 and TRBJ2-7; 7 positions match TRBD2. This CDR3 contains 14 residues. The germline CDR1 and CDR2 sequences are GTSNPN and SVGIG (reference sequence). The CDR3 DNA is TGTGCCTGCAGTGAGGGCGGGAGTGTCCACGAGCAGTACTTC. The encoded protein is CACSEGGSVHEQYF.

The V gene is TRBV6-6, the J gene TRBJ1-1; the D is unclear. The CDR3 is made up of 10 amino acids. The germline V gene has CDR1 MNHNY and CDR2 SVGAGI (reference sequence). Trimming left V 2 bases short and J 8 bases short, with 3 bases between. DNA for the CDR3: TGTGCCAGCAGTTACCGGGAAGCTTTCTTT. It yields the protein CASSYREAFF.

The gene calls are TRBV6-4 and TRBJ1-1; a possible D gene is TRBD1 (5 bases). The CDR3 is 13 amino acids. CDR1 is MRHNA, CDR2 SNTAGT, per germline. Trimming shortened V by 2 bases and J by 4 bases, and 8 bases separated the two germline ends. The CDR3 DNA reads as TGTGCCAGCAGTGACATTGGGGCCACTGAAGCTTTCTTT. It translates to CASSDIGATEAFF.

The chain is built from TRBV7-2 and TRBJ2-7, with 9 nucleotides matching TRBD2. CDR1 is SGHTA and CDR2 is FQGNSA in the germline V gene. The ends lost 6 bases at V and 5 bases at J; junction bases unmatched: 8. This CDR3 region has 14 residues. The CDR3 coding sequence is TGTGCCAGCAGTCCGCGGGGGGGGAGCAACGAGCAGTACTTC. Translation: CASSPRGGSNEQYF.

The rearrangement uses TRBV5-1 and TRBJ1-2, with 9 nucleotides matching TRBD1. The CDR3 contains 15 residues. Trimming removed 2 bases from V and 8 bases from J; junction bases left unmatched: 10. Germline V CDR1 and CDR2: SGHRS, YFSETQ. The CDR3 loop is CASSFSPGQGGGYTF. The CDR3, as DNA: TGCGCCAGCAGCTTCTCCCCGGGACAGGGAGGGGGCTACACCTTC. The full variable domain, its missing parts supplied by reference TRBV5-1 and TRBJ1-2, is KAGVTQTPRYLIKTRGQQVTLSCSPISGHRSVSWYQQTPGQGLQFLFEYFSETQRNKGNFPGRFSGRQFSNSRSEMNVSTLELGDSALYLCASSFSPGQGGGYTFGSGTRLTVV.

The CDR3 sequence: CASSELGVAGETQYF. The CDR3 DNA sequence: TGTGCCAGCAGTGAATTGGGGGTAGCGGGAGAGACCCAGTACTTC. The chain is built from TRBV25-1 and TRBJ2-5; 7 nucleotides agree with TRBD2. Germline V gene lookup returns CDR1 MGHDK and CDR2 SYGVNS. The junction had 6 bases not matched to a gene; V was cut back by 1 base and J by 4 bases. This CDR3 contains 15 residues.

The chain couples TRBV5-1 to TRBJ2-2, with 10 nucleotides matching TRBD1. Trimming cost V 5 bases and J 5 bases; bases outside gene matches: 9. Germline CDR1 SGHRS, CDR2 YFSETQ. The CDR3 consists of 16 residues. The CDR3 loop is CASRGSGTGETGELFF. DNA for the CDR3: TGCGCCAGCAGAGGATCCGGGACAGGGGAGACCGGGGAGCTGTTTTTT.

Only one count was recorded for this clone. The chain employs TRBV6-5 and TRBJ1-1, with 7 bases fitting TRBD1. Germline V CDR1 and CDR2: MNHEY, SVGAGI. With 6 bases clipped from V and 0 bases from J, the junction kept 4 bases outside the gene matches. The CDR3 consists of 14 residues. CDR3 protein: CASRKGQMNTEAFF. As DNA, the CDR3 is TGTGCCAGCAGGAAGGGACAGATGAACACTGAAGCTTTCTTT.

This sequence joins TRBV5-1 and TRBJ2-5; TRBD1 matches 8 bases. Trimming removed 4 bases from V and 7 bases from J; junction bases left unmatched: 6. The germline V gene has CDR1 SGHRS and CDR2 YFSETQ. This CDR3 is 13 amino acids long. The CDR3 nucleotides read TGCGCCAGCAGCCCGGACAGGGTTGGGACCCAGTACTTC. Translating gives CASSPDRVGTQYF.

The chain carries TRBV25-1 and TRBJ1-5; D is perhaps TRBD1 (6 bases). V dropped 2 bases and J dropped 2 bases, with 10 bases sitting between them. The CDR3 length is 15 residues. Looked up from germline, CDR1 is MGHDK and CDR2 is SYGVNS. CDR3 amino acids: CASSEPGDGNQPQHF. The CDR3 bases are TGTGCCAGCAGTGAACCAGGGGATGGCAATCAGCCCCAGCATTTT.

J is TRBJ1-6 and V is TRBV5-1; D not certain. Trimming removed 4 bases at V and 8 bases at J, with 16 bases between. Germline V gene sequence: CDR1 SGHRS, CDR2 YFSETQ. This CDR3 spans 15 amino acids. This chain's CDR3 is CASSLGAVGYSPLHF. DNA of the CDR3: TGCGCCAGCAGCCTAGGAGCAGTGGGGTATTCACCCCTCCACTTT.

V is TRBV5-1 and J is TRBJ2-1, with TRBD2 matching over 8 bases. With V trimmed by 4 bases and J by 6 bases, 6 bases remained unmatched. CDR3 length: 14 amino acids. Germline V gene lookup returns CDR1 SGHRS and CDR2 YFSETQ. The CDR3 protein is CASSREGPGNEQFF. The CDR3 DNA reads TGCGCCAGCAGCCGGGAGGGCCCAGGCAATGAGCAGTTCTTC.

The chain uses TRBV5-1 and TRBJ2-5, with D unresolved. The CDR3 has 15 amino acids. Per the germline V gene, CDR1 is SGHRS and CDR2 is YFSETQ. Trimming cost V 10 bases and J 2 bases, with 21 bases left between them. The CDR3 nucleotides are TGCGCCTCTTCGACGGCCAAAAACGTACAAGAGACCCAGTACTTC. Translating gives CASSTAKNVQETQYF.

This clone was picked up a small number of times. Additional DNA sequences in this sample encode the identical CDR3. This chain uses TRBV6-5 with TRBJ2-3, with TRBD1 matching over 7 bases. Germline loops: CDR1 MNHEY, CDR2 SVGAGI. Unmatched junction bases numbered 3, after V lost 5 bases and J lost 1 base. This CDR3 comprises 14 residues. In DNA form, the CDR3 reads TGTGCCAGCAGTGGCACAGGGGGCACAGATACGCAGTATTTT. Translation: CASSGTGGTDTQYF.

As to this clone: Other DNA sequences in the sample encode the same CDR3. V and J are TRBV10-3 and TRBJ2-5; the match to TRBD2 covers 7 bases. Per the germline V gene, CDR1 is ENHRY and CDR2 is SYGVKD. The CDR3 extends over 13 amino acids. J gave up 4 bases and V 6 bases, and 5 bases lay outside the gene matches. The CDR3 loop is CAISGGIGETQYF. The CDR3 nucleotides are TGTGCCATCAGCGGGGGGATAGGAGAGACCCAGTACTTC.

With regard to this clone: This sample includes further DNA sequences coding for the same CDR3. The V gene is TRBV30, the J gene TRBJ2-7, with 8 positions matching TRBD1. The V gene end was trimmed by 2 bases and the J gene end by 6 bases; junction bases not matched to a gene: 6. This CDR3 has 13 residues. From germline, CDR1 is GTSNPN and CDR2 SVGIG (reference sequence). CDR3 nucleotide sequence: TGTGCCTGGAGTAGGGACAGGTCCGGCGAGCAGTACTTC. Translation gives CAWSRDRSGEQYF.

This clone has a handful of counts. The rearrangement uses TRBV2 and TRBJ2-3; 14 positions agree with TRBD2. Germline V CDR1 and CDR2: SNHLY, FYNNEI. The CDR3 has 16 amino acids. The junction had 9 bases not matched to a gene; V was cut back by 7 bases and J by 6 bases. CDR3 sequence (DNA): TGTGCCAGCACCAAAACGACTAGCGGGGGGGTGGATACGCAGTATTTT. This codes for CASTKTTSGGVDTQYF.

In the case of this clone: Other DNA sequences in this sample translate to the same CDR3. The chain joins TRBV5-1 to TRBJ2-5, with TRBD2 identical over 8 bases. CDR3 length equals 16 residues. Trimming removed 4 bases from V and 1 base from J; junction bases left unmatched: 9. Per germline, CDR1 SGHRS and CDR2 YFSETQ. CDR3 sequence: CASSPGGAKTQETQYF. CDR3 DNA: TGCGCCAGCAGCCCGGGAGGGGCGAAGACCCAAGAGACCCAGTACTTC.

The gene calls are TRBV23-1 and TRBJ1-6; D is ambiguous. TRBV23-1 is designated an ORF whose function remains uncertain. Trimming removed 2 bases at V and 0 bases at J, with 14 bases between. The CDR3 extends over 18 amino acids. CDR3 region: CASSQVSGPSSYNSPLHF. CDR3 DNA: TGCGCCAGCAGTCAAGTATCCGGCCCGAGCTCCTATAATTCACCCCTCCACTTT.

This chain uses TRBV6-1 with TRBJ2-2; D is possibly TRBD1 or TRBD2 (5 bases each). From germline, CDR1 is MNHNS and CDR2 SASEGT. This CDR3 is 13 amino acids long. V lost 6 bases to trimming and J lost 0 bases, with 5 bases between them. The CDR3: CASRGANTGELFF. CDR3 nucleotide sequence: TGTGCCAGCAGGGGGGCGAACACCGGGGAGCTGTTTTTT.

This clone has more than one count but fewer than ten. The gene calls are TRBV6-5 and TRBJ2-7, with 12 bases lining up with TRBD2. The CDR3 has 15 amino acids. V shed 4 bases, J shed 3 bases, and the junction held 4 bases outside the gene matches. Germline values: CDR1 MNHEY, CDR2 SVGAGI. CDR3 bases: TGTGCCAGCAGTTCAGGACTAGCGGGAAGCTACGAGCAGTACTTC. Translation: CASSSGLAGSYEQYF.

The DNA for the CDR3 is TGTGCCAGCAGCTCACCCCGGGAATCCAACGAGCAGTACTTC. Its translation is CASSSPRESNEQYF. The V gene is TRBV5-4, the J gene TRBJ2-7, with TRBD2 as a possible D gene (5 bases). Germline V lookup: CDR1 SGHNT, CDR2 YYREEE (reference sequence). The germline V and J ends were trimmed by 3 bases and 5 bases, with 15 bases remaining between them. The CDR3 has 14 amino acids.

The J gene is TRBJ2-7, the V gene TRBV7-2, with TRBD2 as a possible D gene (6 bases). The ends were cut back, 1 base at V and 2 bases at J, with 18 bases in the middle. CDR3 length: 17 amino acids. Germline V CDR1 and CDR2: SGHTA, FQGNSA. The CDR3, as DNA: TGTGCCAGCAGCTTAGAGCTCTGGGCTAGCGCGACCTACGAGCAGTACTTC. Translation gives CASSLELWASATYEQYF.

The gene calls are TRBV19 and TRBJ2-3, with TRBD2 identical over 9 bases. Germline CDR1 reads LNHDA; CDR2 reads SQIVND (reference sequence). V gave up 4 bases and J gave up 0 bases; unmatched junction bases: 2. This CDR3 contains 15 residues. CDR3 region: CASSTGLASTDTQYF. The CDR3 coding sequence is TGTGCCAGTAGTACCGGACTAGCGAGCACAGATACGCAGTATTTT.

The rearrangement joins TRBV4-1 to TRBJ2-5; D may be TRBD2 (7 bases). This CDR3 has 16 residues. The germline CDR1 and CDR2 sequences are MGHRA and YSYEKL. Trimming pared 4 bases from V and 2 bases from J, leaving 17 bases between. This chain's CDR3 is CASSLGGGGLQETQYF. CDR3 DNA: TGCGCCAGCAGCCTCGGGGGCGGGGGACTTCAAGAGACCCAGTACTTC.

The chain combines TRBV4-2 with TRBJ2-7; D is unclear. This CDR3 is 17 amino acids long. The V gene lost 0 bases and the J gene lost 0 bases, with 15 bases spanning the gap. Germline CDR1 LGHNA, CDR2 YNFKEQ. The DNA of the CDR3 is TGTGCCAGCAGCCAAGAGCATACGGGTTATAGCTCCTACGAGCAGTACTTC. Its protein product is CASSQEHTGYSSYEQYF.

This sequence joins TRBV28 and TRBJ1-6; weak D call: TRBD1 (6 bases). This CDR3 comprises 14 residues. Germline V CDR1 and CDR2: MDHEN, SYDVKM. Trimming left V 7 bases short and J 14 bases short, with 21 bases between. In DNA form, the CDR3 reads TGTGCCAGCATCTCCGGGACAAGGGCCATATCCCTCCACTTT. Amino acids: CASISGTRAISLHF.